The 27 T cell receptor beta chains listed next were all sequenced from one sample in a study of T cell responses to AZD1222 COVID-19 vaccine. Sequenced by immunoSEQ multiplex PCR; TCRdb stores in-frame clones only, minus some. The sample holds 100,000 to 150,000 clones, 88% seen once. Sequenced here: peripheral blood, sampled on day 0 of AZD1222 vaccination. The receptor set was obtained from an adult in good health.

The chain carries TRBV9 and TRBJ2-3; 10 bases align to TRBD2. The J segment lost 3 bases and the V segment lost 0 bases, leaving 13 bases of the junction unmatched. From germline, CDR1 is SGDLS and CDR2 YYNGEE. The CDR3 extends over 19 amino acids. This CDR3 reads CASSVDGSGGPSRTDTQYF. For the CDR3, the DNA is TGTGCCAGCAGCGTAGATGGTAGCGGGGGGCCCTCCCGGACAGATACGCAGTATTTT.

In nucleotides, the CDR3 is TGTGCCAGCAGTTACGGCGCGAAGGCTGGGGCCAACGTCCTGACTTTC. Translating gives CASSYGAKAGANVLTF. The chain recombines TRBV6-5 with TRBJ2-6, with D uncertain. V lost 2 bases, J lost 2 bases, and 10 bases lay in between. CDR3 length: 16 residues. From germline, CDR1 is MNHEY and CDR2 SVGAGI.

This clone appeared once. The gene calls are TRBV6-6 and TRBJ2-7, with D perhaps assigned TRBD1 or TRBD2 (6 bases each). The germline V gene has CDR1 MNHNY and CDR2 SVGAGI (reference sequence). This CDR3 spans 15 amino acids. V lost 10 bases and J lost 1, with 20 bases in between. The chain's CDR3 is CAISVGGSRSYEQYF. The CDR3 coding sequence is TGTGCCATCTCTGTAGGGGGGTCCAGGTCCTACGAGCAGTACTTC.

The chain uses TRBV18 and TRBJ2-2, with 8 bases identical to TRBD1. Germline CDR1 is KGHSH and CDR2 is LQKENI. The CDR3 length is 16 residues. After removal of 8 bases from V and 2 bases from J, the junction contained 10 bases not matched to a gene. DNA for the CDR3: TGTGCCAGCGGGGCCGGGACAGGAAGAAACACCGGGGAGCTGTTTTTT. Translating gives CASGAGTGRNTGELFF.

Details on this clone: The junction departs from germline at one end; a sequencing error may be responsible. V gene TRBV7-7 combines with J gene TRBJ2-5; D is possibly TRBD2 (5 bases). The CDR3 contains 14 residues. Germline V gene data show CDR1 as SSHAT and CDR2 as FNYEAQ (reference sequence). Written as DNA, the CDR3 is TGTGCTAGCAGCCAAACTAGGTACCAAGAGACCCAGTACTTC. Protein: CASSQTRYQETQYF.

The chain uses TRBV6-5 and TRBJ2-7, with D possibly being TRBD1 or TRBD2 (5 bases each). The CDR3 has 14 amino acids. V lost 7 bases, J lost 0 bases, and 13 bases lay in between. From germline, CDR1 is MNHEY and CDR2 SVGAGI. CDR3 loop: CASTKGPSSYEQYF. The CDR3 nucleotides are TGTGCCAGCACTAAGGGACCGAGCTCCTACGAGCAGTACTTC.

CDR3 sequence reads: CASSLTGQPYNEQFF. CDR3 DNA: TGTGCCAGCAGCCTGACGGGACAGCCCTACAATGAGCAGTTCTTC. The rearrangement uses TRBV4-2 and TRBJ2-1; 7 bases map to TRBD1. The V segment lost 4 bases and the J segment 2 bases; nucleotides outside the gene matches: 5. The CDR3 totals 15 residues. Looked up from germline, CDR1 is LGHNA and CDR2 is YNFKEQ.

V usage is TRBV2 and J usage is TRBJ1-5, with D perhaps TRBD1 (6 bases). Trimming pared 4 bases from V and 4 bases from J, leaving 20 bases between. Germline values: CDR1 SNHLY, CDR2 FYNNEI. This CDR3 has 17 amino acids. CDR3 protein: CASSVGRRTGNNQPQHF. The CDR3 DNA is TGTGCCAGCAGTGTGGGTCGGAGAACAGGGAATAATCAGCCCCAGCATTTT.

V is TRBV5-1 and J is TRBJ1-2; D gene unclear. CDR3 length: 13 residues. Germline V gene data show CDR1 as SGHRS and CDR2 as YFSETQ. The V and J ends lost 1 base and 0 bases respectively, with 4 bases between them. CDR3 region: CASSLPANYGYTF. Written as DNA, the CDR3 is TGCGCCAGCAGCTTGCCAGCTAACTATGGCTACACCTTC.

The gene calls are TRBV10-3 and TRBJ2-1; TRBD1 aligns across 9 bases. Germline V gives CDR1 ENHRY, CDR2 SYGVKD. The J segment lost 9 bases and the V segment lost 4 bases, leaving 10 bases of the junction unmatched. There are 15 residues in the CDR3. The CDR3 nucleotides are TGTGCCATCAGTGGGACAGGGGCCGGTGGGTCTGAGCAGTTCTTC. Its translation is CAISGTGAGGSEQFF.

The rearrangement joins TRBV9 to TRBJ1-1; D unresolved. Germline V gene data show CDR1 as SGDLS and CDR2 as YYNGEE. The CDR3 is made up of 13 amino acids. The V end lost 0 bases, the J end lost 7 bases, and 10 bases lay between the germline ends. CDR3 residues: CASSVDGSDEAFF. CDR3 nucleotide sequence: TGTGCCAGCAGCGTAGATGGGTCAGATGAAGCTTTCTTT.

The rearrangement joins TRBV7-6 to TRBJ1-1, with a weak D call TRBD1 (5 bases). Between the trimmed V and J ends, which lost 1 base and 1 base, there was a span of 22 bases. Germline CDR1 reads SGHVS; CDR2 reads FNYEAQ. The CDR3 sequence is 19 residues long. DNA of the CDR3: TGTGCCAGCAGCTTAGGGACGGCAGGAGGAACAGGCAGGAACACTGAAGCTTTCTTT. It codes for CASSLGTAGGTGRNTEAFF.

The chain carries TRBV24-1 and TRBJ2-7, with 9 bases fitting TRBD1. The ends lost 5 bases at V and 2 bases at J; junction bases unmatched: 9. The length of the CDR3 is 16 residues. Germline CDR1 and CDR2: KGHDR and SFDVKD. The DNA for the CDR3 is TGTGCCACCAGTGGGGGGACAGGGCTTGGGGCCTACGAGCAGTACTTC. Translating gives CATSGGTGLGAYEQYF.

This sequence joins TRBV5-1 and TRBJ2-1; TRBD2 matches 13 bases. The germline V gene has CDR1 SGHRS and CDR2 YFSETQ. V lost 0 bases, J lost 0 bases, and 6 bases stayed unmatched. CDR3 size: 19 residues. CDR3 in amino acids: CASSLVRLAGGRSYNEQFF. CDR3 sequence (DNA): TGCGCCAGCAGCTTGGTCCGACTAGCGGGAGGACGCTCCTACAATGAGCAGTTCTTC.

The chain carries TRBV19 and TRBJ1-1; perhaps TRBD1 as D (6 bases). Trimming pared 9 bases from V and 2 bases from J, leaving 19 bases between. The CDR3 consists of 15 residues. Germline assignment: CDR1 LNHDA and CDR2 SQIVND (reference sequence). This CDR3 reads CASRTETGINTEAFF. The CDR3 nucleotides read TGTGCCAGCAGAACAGAAACAGGGATTAACACTGAAGCTTTCTTT.

The CDR3 region has the DNA TGTGCCAGCAGCTATTTCCTGGCGGGGGCCCGAAAAGAGACCCAGTACTTC. This gives the protein CASSYFLAGARKETQYF. The V gene is TRBV3-1 (or the pseudogene TRBV3-2), the J gene TRBJ2-5; tentatively, D is TRBD2 (7 bases). The V and J ends lost 5 bases and 3 bases respectively, with 22 bases between them. The CDR3 consists of 17 residues. The germline V gene encodes CDR1 LGHDT and CDR2 YNNKEL (reference sequence).

The chain uses TRBV12-5 and TRBJ2-3, with D perhaps matching TRBD2 (6 bases). Trimming took off 3 bases at V and 1 base at J, with 32 bases between the two ends. CDR1 and CDR2 (germline): LGHNT, FRNRAP. The CDR3 is made up of 22 amino acids. As DNA, the CDR3 is TGTGCTAGTGGTTTAAGGGAGGTCAACTTCCTTAACGAGGGATACCGCACAGATACGCAGTATTTT. Translated, it gives CASGLREVNFLNEGYRTDTQYF.

V and J are TRBV3-1 (or the pseudogene TRBV3-2) and TRBJ1-2, with D unresolved. V was shortened by 4 bases and J by 8 bases, with 17 bases between the two germline ends. Per germline, CDR1 LGHDT and CDR2 YNNKEL (reference sequence). This CDR3 region has 14 residues. The CDR3 sequence: CASSLDWGSRGYTF. CDR3 coding DNA: TGTGCCAGCAGCCTCGATTGGGGTTCGAGGGGCTACACCTTC.

This sequence joins TRBV7-3 and TRBJ2-2; D gene unclear. This CDR3 is built from 13 residues. Germline V gene lookup returns CDR1 SGHTA and CDR2 FQGTGA. With 3 bases removed from V and 7 bases from J, the gap between germline ends came to 9 bases. The CDR3 loop is CASSLDRFGELFF. The CDR3 bases are TGTGCCAGCAGCTTGGATCGTTTCGGGGAGCTGTTTTTT.

The chain recombines TRBV18 with TRBJ1-5, with a possible D match to TRBD1 (6 bases). The CDR3 contains 18 residues. From germline, CDR1 is KGHSH and CDR2 LQKENI. Trimming stripped 3 bases from V and 1 base from J, with 19 bases between. CDR3 in amino acids: CASSPLPWNRASNQPQHF. The CDR3 nucleotides read TGTGCCAGCTCACCGTTACCCTGGAACAGGGCAAGCAATCAGCCCCAGCATTTT.

The rearrangement uses TRBV28 and TRBJ2-3; D is perhaps TRBD1 or TRBD2 (5 bases each). V was pared by 8 bases and J by 1 base, with 13 bases between. This CDR3 is built from 14 residues. In germline, CDR1 is MDHEN, CDR2 SYDVKM. CDR3 sequence reads: CASGAGDRTDTQYF. The CDR3 nucleotides are TGTGCCAGCGGAGCTGGGGACCGCACAGATACGCAGTATTTT. Full variable domain (remainder filled in from reference TRBV28 and TRBJ2-3): DVKVTQSSRYLVKRTGEKVFLECVQDMDHENMFWYRQDPGLGLRLIYFSYDVKMKEKGDIPEGYSVSREKKERFSLILESASTNQTSMYLCASGAGDRTDTQYFGPGTRLTVL.

The sample holds one count of this clone. CDR3 sequence: CAWKGRSGNTIYF. DNA of the CDR3: TGTGCCTGGAAGGGACGCTCTGGAAACACCATATATTTT. The J gene is TRBJ1-3, the V gene TRBV30, with D tentatively TRBD1 (5 bases). The V gene lost 4 bases and the J gene lost 0 bases, with 7 bases spanning the gap. There are 13 residues in the CDR3. The V gene's germline CDR1 is GTSNPN and CDR2 SVGIG (reference sequence). Based on the CDR3 plus reference TRBV30 and TRBJ1-3, the full variable domain is SQTIHQWPATLVQPVGSPLSLECTVEGTSNPNLYWYRQAAGRGLQLLFYSVGIGQISSEVPQNLSASRPQDRQFILSSKKLLLSDSGFYLCAWKGRSGNTIYFGEGSWLTVV.

In its sample, this clone was seen once. J is TRBJ2-3 and V is TRBV7-9; 10 bases line up with TRBD2. The CDR3 runs 15 residues. J was trimmed by 6 bases and V by 6 bases; bases with no gene match: 9. The germline V gene has CDR1 SEHNR and CDR2 FQNEAQ (reference sequence). CDR3 sequence reads: CASRRLAGVKDTQYF. In nucleotides, the CDR3 is TGTGCCAGCAGAAGGCTAGCGGGAGTTAAGGATACGCAGTATTTT.

In its sample, this clone was seen once. This chain joins TRBV18 and TRBJ2-7; D may be TRBD2 (7 bases). This CDR3 is built from 12 residues. The germline CDR1 and CDR2 sequences are KGHSH and LQKENI. The germline V and J ends were trimmed by 1 base and 7 bases, with 8 bases remaining between them. The CDR3 sequence is CASSPQGGEQYF. The CDR3 DNA sequence: TGTGCCAGCTCACCACAGGGGGGGGAGCAGTACTTC.

The chain recombines TRBV14 with TRBJ1-3, with a possible D match to TRBD1 (5 bases). Looked up from germline, CDR1 is SGHDN and CDR2 is FVKESK. This CDR3 is built from 13 residues. Between the trimmed V and J ends, which lost 6 bases and 1 base, there was a span of 7 bases. CDR3 residues: CASSQGSGNTIYF. In DNA form, the CDR3 reads TGTGCCAGCAGTCAGGGATCTGGAAACACCATATATTTT.

The chain joins TRBV19 to TRBJ1-5, with 7 nucleotides matching TRBD1. V lost 7 bases and J lost 7; bases outside the gene matches: 4. The CDR3 covers 12 residues. In germline, CDR1 is LNHDA, CDR2 SQIVND (reference sequence). The CDR3 DNA reads as TGTGCCAGTATGGCAGGGGGACAGCCCCAGCATTTT. It encodes CASMAGGQPQHF.

The chain is built from TRBV21-1 and TRBJ1-5. TRBV21-1 corresponds to a pseudogene. CDR3 length: 17 residues. The CDR3, as DNA: TGTGCCAGCAGCAGTCTTACTCGGGGCATACGTGGGAAAGCCCAGCATTTT. Translated, it gives CASSSLTRGIRGKAQHF.